This T cell receptor (beta chain) was sequenced during a study of CD8+CD57+ T cells in acquired aplastic anemia. Study-level information: The average for DNA from sorted CD4+ and CD8+ cells was roughly 3 ug. Reads per healthy sample averaged about 10 million (CD4+) and 11.0 million (CD8+).

CDR3 and TCR beta VDJ profiling relied on a genomic DNA template. TCRdb reanalysed the reads using MiXCR and keeps one entry per CDR3 protein. The sample contains 150,000 to 200,000 distinct CDR3 sequences, 60% to 70% of which appear only once. Study-wide findings and caveats: The number of CD8+ CDR3 sequences shared by patients and controls was fewer than 35.

In its sample, this clonotype was seen once. Its antigen is unidentified. The source of this sequence is a human donor in good health. The sequencing sample was made of sorted CD4+, CD8+, or CD8+CD57+ T cells (not recorded which) from PBMCs.

The CDR3 reads CASSSKMGQGITEAFF. CDR3 DNA: TGTGCCAGCAGCTCAAAAATGGGACAGGGGATCACTGAAGCTTTCTTT. The chain carries TRBV5-4 and TRBJ1-1, with 10 bases aligning to TRBD1. J gave up 4 bases and V 3 bases, and 9 bases lay outside the gene matches. CDR1 and CDR2 (germline): SGHNT, YYREEE (reference sequence). This CDR3 region has 16 residues.